This TCR beta chain was recorded in a study of response to subunit inactivated influenza vaccine. The table lists this clonotype with a few counts. The antigen remains undetermined. TCRdb recomputed calls from the RT-PCR reads with MiXCR, one row per CDR3 protein. The table records approximately 570,000 distinct CDR3 sequences, about 7.6% of them present only once. V lost 4 bases and J lost 4; bases outside the gene matches: 6. Germline loops: CDR1 SGHTA, CDR2 FQGNSA. The CDR3 runs to 16 residues. Findings and limits, study-wide: Authors suggested each seasonal influenza vaccination recruits few new T cells.

The sample in question was PBMCs from blood, obtained less than 25 months after vaccination. The TCR sequence derives from a man aged 50-75 years who received an inactivated influenza vaccine. This chain connects TRBV7-2 to TRBJ2-6; 8 bases map to TRBD2. This chain's CDR3 is CASSSRTSLGANVLTF. CDR3 bases: TGTGCCAGCAGCTCTAGGACTAGCCTAGGGGCCAACGTCCTGACTTTC.